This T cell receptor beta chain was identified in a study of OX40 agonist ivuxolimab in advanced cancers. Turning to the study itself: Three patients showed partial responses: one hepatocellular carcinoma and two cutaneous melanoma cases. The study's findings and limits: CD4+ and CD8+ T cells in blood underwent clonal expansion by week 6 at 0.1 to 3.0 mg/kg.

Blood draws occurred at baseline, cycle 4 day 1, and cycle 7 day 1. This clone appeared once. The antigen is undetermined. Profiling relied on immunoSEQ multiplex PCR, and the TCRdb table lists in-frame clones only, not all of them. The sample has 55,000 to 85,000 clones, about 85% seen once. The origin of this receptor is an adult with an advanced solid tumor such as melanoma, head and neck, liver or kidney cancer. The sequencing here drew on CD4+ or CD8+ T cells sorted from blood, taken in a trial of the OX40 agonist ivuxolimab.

The DNA for the CDR3 is TGTGCCAGCATTATTTGGGAAGGGACTGAAGCTTTCTTT. This translates into CASIIWEGTEAFF. The genes are TRBV2 and TRBJ1-1; D ambiguous. Germline assignment: CDR1 SNHLY and CDR2 FYNNEI. This CDR3 is built from 13 residues. The ends were cut back, 7 bases at V and 5 bases at J, with 14 bases in the middle.